These 17 T cell receptor beta chains share one sample of origin, sequenced in a study of CXCR3-negative and CXCR3-positive naive CD8 T cells (dated by TCRdb to the late 2010s). Instrument used: NextSeq 550. The Human TCR Profiling Kit (MiLaboratory) was used to prepare UMI-labeled 5' RACE TRB cDNA libraries. TCRdb reprocessed the reads and provides one entry for every CDR3 protein sequence; no DNA is given. The sample table includes about 89,000 distinct CDR3 sequences. Of the sample, approximately 0.54% falls within the top ten clones. The paper as a whole reports these results and caveats: Compared with CXCR3-negative naive cells, CXCR3-positive naive cells had TRB CDR3s with higher hydrophobicity (lower Kidera factor 4), lower energy, and higher strength and volume indices.

Antigens of these TCRs are unknown. Sequencing used naive CXCR3+ CD8+ T cells from blood. The sample's cell subset or site label is to be understood as: CD45RO-CCR7+CD27+CD95- naive CD8+ T cells expressing CXCR3 (TNR3+). These receptors came from a human donor in good health. Some clones in this sample may be carry-over from other donors' samples.

The chain uses TRBV12-3 or TRBV12-4 and TRBJ2-1; TCRdb selects TRBD2, and the lack of DNA leaves this call unchecked. This CDR3 has 15 amino acids. CDR3 sequence: CASRTSGNSYNEQFF.

This chain connects TRBV20-1 to TRBJ1-1. This CDR3 region has 13 residues. Germline V gene sequence: CDR1 DFQATT, CDR2 SNEGSKA (reference sequence). The CDR3 sequence is CSARGEVNTEAFF.

V and J are TRBV28 and TRBJ1-4; TCRdb selects TRBD1, and the lack of DNA leaves this call unchecked. The germline CDR1 and CDR2 sequences are MDHEN and SYDVKM. The CDR3 runs to 17 residues. CDR3 protein: CASSSTLQGATNEKLFF.

The chain uses TRBV5-5 and TRBJ2-2; TCRdb outputs TRBD1, but without DNA this stays unchecked. Germline values: CDR1 SGHKS, CDR2 YYEKEE (reference sequence). The CDR3 is made up of 18 amino acids. CDR3 residues: CASSLFDRGKEVTGELFF.

This chain connects TRBV29-1 to TRBJ2-5; TCRdb's D call, TRBD1, is unchecked because there is no DNA. The germline gives CDR1 SQVTM, CDR2 ANQGSEA. The CDR3 has 11 amino acids. The CDR3 spells CSVLKGETQYF.

The gene calls are TRBV15 and TRBJ1-2; TCRdb's D call of TRBD1 is untestable without DNA. Germline V gives CDR1 LNHNV, CDR2 YYDKDF (reference sequence). This CDR3 contains 17 residues. CDR3 region: CATSREFFGQGASGYTF. Drawing the rest from reference TRBV15 and TRBJ1-2, the complete variable domain is DAMVIQNPRYQVTQFGKPVTLSCSQTLNHNVMYWYQQKSSQAPKLLFHYYDKDFNNEADTPDNFQSRRPNTSFCFLDIRSPGLGDTAMYLCATSREFFGQGASGYTFGSGTRLTVV.

The chain couples TRBV18 to TRBJ2-1; the TCRdb D gene call, TRBD1, has no DNA to confirm it. The V gene's germline CDR1 is KGHSH and CDR2 LQKENI. This CDR3 contains 12 residues. The CDR3: CASSQGDNEQFF.

The V gene is TRBV11-3, the J gene TRBJ2-5. The V gene's germline CDR1 is SGHNT and CDR2 YENEEA. The CDR3 has 13 amino acids. The CDR3 loop is CASSFRTEETQYF.

This sequence joins TRBV25-1 and TRBJ1-1; TCRdb indicates TRBD1, and absent DNA this call remains unverified. The CDR3 totals 15 residues. Per germline, CDR1 MGHDK and CDR2 SYGVNS. This chain's CDR3 is CASSDWTGAGTEAFF.

The V gene is TRBV4-1, the J gene TRBJ2-7; TCRdb gives TRBD2 as the D gene, but with no DNA this cannot be confirmed. Germline V gives CDR1 MGHRA, CDR2 YSYEKL. CDR3 length equals 15 residues. CDR3: CASSQDPGGTYEQYF.

The chain recombines TRBV7-9 with TRBJ1-1; TCRdb returns TRBD1, unconfirmable since there is no DNA. This CDR3 region has 15 residues. Germline lookup yields CDR1 SEHNR and CDR2 FQNEAQ (reference sequence). Here the CDR3 reads CASTPADRRNTEAFF.

This rearrangement joins TRBV4-3 to TRBJ2-7. The germline V gene has CDR1 LGHNA and CDR2 YSLEER. CDR3 size: 13 residues. CDR3 loop: CASSHPGADEQYF.

The chain combines TRBV7-9 with TRBJ1-2; checking the TCRdb D call of TRBD1 is not possible without DNA. The CDR3 covers 12 residues. Germline V lookup: CDR1 SEHNR, CDR2 FQNEAQ (reference sequence). The CDR3 sequence is CASTTGDYGYTF.

The chain recombines TRBV12-3 or TRBV12-4 with TRBJ2-1. This CDR3 spans 15 amino acids. CDR3 region: CASSIIPSSYNEQFF.

Here the CDR3 reads CATSTVSGANVLTF. The V call is TRBV15, the J call TRBJ2-6. The germline V gene encodes CDR1 LNHNV and CDR2 YYDKDF (reference sequence). This CDR3 spans 14 amino acids.

The chain combines TRBV29-1 with TRBJ2-7; TCRdb picks TRBD1, but there is no DNA to check that call. The CDR3 is 14 residues long. Germline CDR1 SQVTM, CDR2 ANQGSEA. The CDR3 sequence: CSVFGTETLYEQYF.

The chain is built from TRBV4-1 and TRBJ2-1. The germline V gene has CDR1 MGHRA and CDR2 YSYEKL. This CDR3 spans 13 amino acids. The CDR3 here is CASSQVSYNEQFF.